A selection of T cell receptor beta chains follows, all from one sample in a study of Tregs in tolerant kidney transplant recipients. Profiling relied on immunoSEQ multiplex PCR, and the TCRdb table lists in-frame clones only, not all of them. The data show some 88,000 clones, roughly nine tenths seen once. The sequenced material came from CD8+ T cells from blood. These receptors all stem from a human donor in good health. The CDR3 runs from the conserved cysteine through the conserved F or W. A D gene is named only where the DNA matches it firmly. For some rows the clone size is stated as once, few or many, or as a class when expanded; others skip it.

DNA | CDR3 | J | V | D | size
TGTGCCAGCAGCTCCTGGACATATGAAGCTTTCTTT | CASSSWTYEAFF | TRBJ1-1 | TRBV13 | NA | NA
TGTGCCAGCACCCCCGGGGGGGTCTACAATGAGCAGTTCTTC | CASTPGGVYNEQFF | TRBJ2-1 | TRBV6-5 | TRBD2 | NA
TGTGCCAGTAGTATATCCCCTAACTATGGCTACACCTTC | CASSISPNYGYTF | TRBJ1-2 | TRBV19 | NA | NA
TGTGCCAGCAGCGGCAGGTGGAACACTGAAGCTTTCTTT | CASSGRWNTEAFF | TRBJ1-1 | TRBV7-6 | NA | few
TGTGCCAGCAGCGAGAGACAGGGTTCCTACGAGCAGTACTTC | CASSERQGSYEQYF | TRBJ2-7 | TRBV9 | TRBD1 | NA
TGTGCCAGCTCGGTCGGGGAGCAGTACTTC | CASSVGEQYF | TRBJ2-7 | TRBV2 | NA | NA
TGTGCCAGCAGCACAGGGGAGGGGAACACTGAAGCTTTCTTT | CASSTGEGNTEAFF | TRBJ1-1 | TRBV6-6 | TRBD1 | NA
TGTGCCAGCAGCTTAACGTTGGGGGCGTCCGTCCCCGGGGAGCTGTTTTTT | CASSLTLGASVPGELFF | TRBJ2-2 | TRBV7-3 | NA | NA
TGTGCCAGCAGAGAACTGGGAACAGATACGCAGTATTTT | CASRELGTDTQYF | TRBJ2-3 | TRBV9 | NA | NA
TGTGCCAGCAGCGACGGGACAGTTAATTACGAGCAGTACTTC | CASSDGTVNYEQYF | TRBJ2-7 | TRBV7-9 | TRBD1 | NA
TGTGCCAGCAGCTCTGTAGGGGCGCGTTACGAGCAGTACTTC | CASSSVGARYEQYF | TRBJ2-7 | TRBV5-6 | NA | NA
TGTGCCAGCAGTTACGCTAGCGGGCAAAACACCGGGGAGCTGTTTTTT | CASSYASGQNTGELFF | TRBJ2-2 | TRBV6-5 | TRBD2 | NA
TGTGCCACCTCCTGGACAGGGGTGGGCGAGCAGTACTTC | CATSWTGVGEQYF | TRBJ2-7 | TRBV19 | TRBD1 | NA
TGTGCCAGCAGTTGGGCGGGGGCAATTGCCGGGGAGCTGTTTTTT | CASSWAGAIAGELFF | TRBJ2-2 | TRBV6-5 | NA | NA
TGTGCCAGCAGTTACGTCGGCGAGCAGTACTTC | CASSYVGEQYF | TRBJ2-7 | TRBV6-6 | NA | NA
TGTGCCAGCAGCCAAGATCAGGGGTTGGACTATGGCTACACCTTC | CASSQDQGLDYGYTF | TRBJ1-2 | TRBV14 | NA | NA
TGTGCCAGCAGGGACGCGGGACAGGGGCACACCGGGGAGCTGTTTTTT | CASRDAGQGHTGELFF | TRBJ2-2 | TRBV4-2 | TRBD1 | NA
TGTGCCAGCAGCCAAGATAGCTCCGAAGCTTTCTTT | CASSQDSSEAFF | TRBJ1-1 | TRBV5-4 | NA | once
TGTGCCAGTAGTGCCCCCGGGACAGGGGGCGAAAAACTGTTTTTT | CASSAPGTGGEKLFF | TRBJ1-4 | TRBV19 | TRBD1 | once
TGTGCCAACACCCATCGGCCAGACAGGGAGAACTATGGCTACACCTTC | CANTHRPDRENYGYTF | TRBJ1-2 | TRBV27 | TRBD1 | NA
TGTGCCAGCAGTTTAGCCGGGACAGTCAATCAGCCCCAGCATTTT | CASSLAGTVNQPQHF | TRBJ1-5 | TRBV27 | TRBD1 | NA
TGTGCCAGCAGTTTCTCCCGACAGAACACCGGGGAGCTGTTTTTT | CASSFSRQNTGELFF | TRBJ2-2 | TRBV27 | NA | NA
TGTGCCAGCAGCTTAGGCCCAAGGAGAGAAAACATTCAGTACTTC | CASSLGPRRENIQYF | TRBJ2-4 | TRBV7-9 | NA | once
TGTGCCAGCAGAACAGAGAGGGCTCCAGGGGACGAGCAGTACTTC | CASRTERAPGDEQYF | TRBJ2-7 | TRBV27 | NA | NA
TGTGCCAGCAGTGAGACGGGACAGGTGCCTTCCACAGATACGCAGTATTTT | CASSETGQVPSTDTQYF | TRBJ2-3 | TRBV2 | TRBD1 | NA
TGTGCCAGCAGCCAGCTTTCCTCCGGCTTAGCTAACTATGGCTACACCTTC | CASSQLSSGLANYGYTF | TRBJ1-2 | TRBV4-2 | NA | NA
TGCAGCGTTATGACAGGGAATAGCAATCAGCCCCAGCATTTT | CSVMTGNSNQPQHF | TRBJ1-5 | TRBV29-1 | TRBD1 | NA
TGTGCCAGCGGCCGACAGGGGGCCAACTATGGCTACACCTTC | CASGRQGANYGYTF | TRBJ1-2 | TRBV6-1 | TRBD1 | NA
TGCGCCAGCAGCCTCAGGACAGAAGCTACTCTGGAGCAGTACTTC | CASSLRTEATLEQYF | TRBJ2-7 | TRBV5-1 | NA | NA
TGTGCCAGCTCACCATTGGACAGGCCCTACGAGCAGTACTTC | CASSPLDRPYEQYF | TRBJ2-7 | TRBV18 | TRBD1 | NA
TGTGCCAGCAGTGAATTAGCAGGGTTGTCCGGAAACACCATATATTTT | CASSELAGLSGNTIYF | TRBJ1-3 | TRBV6-1 | NA | NA
TGTGCCAGTAGTATGAGTGGGACCCAGAATCAGCCCCAGCATTTT | CASSMSGTQNQPQHF | TRBJ1-5 | TRBV19 | NA | few
TGTGCCAGCAGCTTAGCGTACACGGAGACTAACTATGGCTACACCTTC | CASSLAYTETNYGYTF | TRBJ1-2 | TRBV7-9 | NA | few
TGCGCCAGCAGAGAAGGGGGCATTTACAATGAGCAGTTCTTC | CASREGGIYNEQFF | TRBJ2-1 | TRBV10-2 | TRBD1 | NA
TGCGCCAGCAGCCAAGATGACGGGTACAATGAGCAGTTCTTC | CASSQDDGYNEQFF | TRBJ2-1 | TRBV4-1 | NA | NA
TGTGCCAGCAGCGCCACGTACCATCGGAAAGGGGCCAACGTCCTGACTTTC | CASSATYHRKGANVLTF | TRBJ2-6 | TRBV9 | NA | NA
TGCGCCAGCAGCTTGGGGGACGGGTGGGCCCAGTACTTC | CASSLGDGWAQYF | TRBJ2-5 | TRBV5-1 | NA | NA
TGTGCCAGCAGCCTTCGGGACAGGGTCGCAACTAATGAAAAACTGTTTTTT | CASSLRDRVATNEKLFF | TRBJ1-4 | TRBV9 | TRBD1 | NA
TGTGCCAGCAGTGGACCACGTGGGGGGGCCCCGCAGACCCAGTACTTC | CASSGPRGGAPQTQYF | TRBJ2-5 | TRBV27 | NA | NA
TGTGCCAGCAGGTTGCTCTGGCGGGGAGCCGCCGATGAGCAGTTCTTC | CASRLLWRGAADEQFF | TRBJ2-1 | TRBV5-6 | NA | NA
TGTGCCAGCACCCCCGGGACCTACACCGGGGAGCTGTTTTTT | CASTPGTYTGELFF | TRBJ2-2 | TRBV5-5 | NA | NA
TGTGCCAGCAGGGGGACAGGGTCCGGAAACACCATATATTTT | CASRGTGSGNTIYF | TRBJ1-3 | TRBV9 | TRBD1 | NA
TGTGCCAGCAGCCGCAGTGATTCAAACTATGGCTACACCTTC | CASSRSDSNYGYTF | TRBJ1-2 | TRBV7-9 | NA | once
TGTGCCTGGAGTGCGAGGCTGTACAATGAGCAGTTCTTC | CAWSARLYNEQFF | TRBJ2-1 | TRBV30 | NA | NA
TGTGCCAGCAGCTTAGCGATTGCCCCAGGGGGGAACACTGAAGCTTTCTTT | CASSLAIAPGGNTEAFF | TRBJ1-1 | TRBV7-6 | TRBD1 | NA
TGCGCCAGCAGCCAAACCCGACAGGGAGGCACTGAAGCTTTCTTT | CASSQTRQGGTEAFF | TRBJ1-1 | TRBV4-1 | TRBD1 | NA
TGTGCCAGCAGCTGCGTCCACCCCGGGATCAGGGACACAGATACGCAGTATTTT | CASSCVHPGIRDTDTQYF | TRBJ2-3 | TRBV12-1 | NA | once
TGCAGCGTTGAAACTAGCGGGAGTACCGGGGAGCTGTTTTTT | CSVETSGSTGELFF | TRBJ2-2 | TRBV29-1 | TRBD2 | NA
TGTGCCTGGAGTGTACAGATTTACAATGAGCAGTTCTTC | CAWSVQIYNEQFF | TRBJ2-1 | TRBV30 | NA | NA
TGTGCCAGCAGCCTCTGGCGGCAAACCTGGAACCAAGAGACCCAGTACTTC | CASSLWRQTWNQETQYF | TRBJ2-5 | TRBV7-2 | NA | few
TGTGCCAGCAGTGCCGTAGGAGAGCAGTACTTC | CASSAVGEQYF | TRBJ2-7 | TRBV25-1 | NA | NA
TGTGCCAGCAGTGCGACTAGCGGGGGGGCAGATACGCAGTATTTT | CASSATSGGADTQYF | TRBJ2-3 | TRBV6-4 | TRBD2 | medium-sized
TGTGCCAGCAGCTTAGGCCAGGGAGGAAAAACCGGGGAGCTGTTTTTT | CASSLGQGGKTGELFF | TRBJ2-2 | TRBV7-6 | NA | NA
TGTGCCAGCAGCTCATCCCTGAACTACAATGAGCAGTTCTTC | CASSSSLNYNEQFF | TRBJ2-1 | TRBV27 | NA | NA
TGTGCCAGCAGTCCTACCCCCGCCCTGGACGGAAACACTGAAGCTTTCTTT | CASSPTPALDGNTEAFF | TRBJ1-1 | TRBV27 | NA | NA
TGTGCCAGCAGTTCACCGGACAGCGGAGGGACCGGGGAGCTGTTTTTT | CASSSPDSGGTGELFF | TRBJ2-2 | TRBV27 | NA | NA
TGTGCCATCAGTGAGTTTAAGGGTCAAGGCTACACCTTC | CAISEFKGQGYTF | TRBJ1-2 | TRBV10-3 | NA | NA
TGTGCCAGCACACCGGGGAGCACAGATACGCAGTATTTT | CASTPGSTDTQYF | TRBJ2-3 | TRBV2 | NA | once
TGTGCCAGCAGCCCGGGGGGGTTGAGCTCCTACGAGCAGTACTTC | CASSPGGLSSYEQYF | TRBJ2-7 | TRBV4-2 | TRBD2 | NA
TGTGCCAGCAGTTTAAGGCTACACACTGAAGCTTTCTTT | CASSLRLHTEAFF | TRBJ1-1 | TRBV27 | NA | NA